This TCR beta chain came from a study of shared clonotypes between healthy human individuals. Assay used: immunoSEQ multiplex PCR; TCRdb lists only in-frame clones, some missing. The data contain millions of clones, approximately 94% of them seen just once; the ten biggest clones take up around 1.1%. The naive CD8 fraction comprised CD45RO-negative cells positively selected for CCR7 and excluded terminally differentiated effector memory CD45RA+ cells. The sequencing input was naive CD8+ T cells sorted from blood. The receptor was derived from a man between 18 and 35 years old in good health.

Written as DNA, the CDR3 is TGTGCCAGCAGCTTAGTAGTTAGCGGGAGCGTGACTGAGCAGTTCTTC. It is translated as CASSLVVSGSVTEQFF. The J gene is TRBJ2-1, the V gene TRBV7-6, with TRBD2 matching 9 bases. Germline V CDR1 and CDR2: SGHVS, FNYEAQ. CDR3 length: 16 residues. J gave up 9 bases and V 1 base, and 10 bases lay outside the gene matches.